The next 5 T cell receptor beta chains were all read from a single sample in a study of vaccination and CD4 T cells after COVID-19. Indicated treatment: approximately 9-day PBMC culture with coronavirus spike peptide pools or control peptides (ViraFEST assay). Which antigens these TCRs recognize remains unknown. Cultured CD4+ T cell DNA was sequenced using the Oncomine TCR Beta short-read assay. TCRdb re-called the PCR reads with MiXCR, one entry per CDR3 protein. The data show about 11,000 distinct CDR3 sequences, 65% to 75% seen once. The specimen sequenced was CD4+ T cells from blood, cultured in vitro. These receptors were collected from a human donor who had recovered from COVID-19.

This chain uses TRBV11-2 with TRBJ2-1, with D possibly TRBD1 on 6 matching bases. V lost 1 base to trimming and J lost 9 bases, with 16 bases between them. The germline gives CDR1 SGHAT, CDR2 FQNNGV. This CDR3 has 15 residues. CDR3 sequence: CASSLAKQGWSEQFF. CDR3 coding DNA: TGTGCCAGCAGCTTAGCCAAGCAGGGGTGGAGTGAGCAGTTCTTC.

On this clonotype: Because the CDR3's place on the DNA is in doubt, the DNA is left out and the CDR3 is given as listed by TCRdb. This CDR3 reads CISVPEPLPGRATMNTEAFF. V and J are TRBV7-5 and TRBJ1-1. TRBV7-5 is recorded as a pseudogene. The CDR3 has 20 residues if both end residues are counted.

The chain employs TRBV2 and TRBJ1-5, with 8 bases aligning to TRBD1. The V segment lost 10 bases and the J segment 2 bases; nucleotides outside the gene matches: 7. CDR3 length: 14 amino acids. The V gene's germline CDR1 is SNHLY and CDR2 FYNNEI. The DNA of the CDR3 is TGTGCCACCACAGGGGGACGGGGCAATCAGCCCCAGCATTTT. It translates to CATTGGRGNQPQHF. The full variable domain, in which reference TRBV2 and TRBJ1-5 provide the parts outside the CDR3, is EPEVTQTPSHQVTQMGQEVILRCVPISNHLYFYWYRQILGQKVEFLVSFYNNEISEKSEIFDDQFSVERPDGSNFTLKIRSTKLEDSAMYFCATTGGRGNQPQHFGDGTRLSIL.

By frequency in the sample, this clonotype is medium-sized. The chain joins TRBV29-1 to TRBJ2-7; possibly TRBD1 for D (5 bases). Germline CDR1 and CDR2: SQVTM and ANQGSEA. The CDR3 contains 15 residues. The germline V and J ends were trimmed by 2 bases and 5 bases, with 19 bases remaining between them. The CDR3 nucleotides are TGCAGCGTTGAACAAAAGGGAACAGGCCTTGACGAGCAGTACTTC. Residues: CSVEQKGTGLDEQYF.

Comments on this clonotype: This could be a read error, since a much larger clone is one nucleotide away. CDR3 residues: CVSSQEASSYNEQFF. DNA for the CDR3: TGCGTCAGCAGCCAAGAAGCGAGCTCCTACAATGAGCAGTTCTTC. The chain links TRBV4-1 to TRBJ2-1; no clear D. Germline V gene lookup returns CDR1 MGHRA and CDR2 YSYEKL. CDR3 length: 15 residues.